The clone carrying this T cell receptor beta chain was seen more than once but under ten times. The data originate from a study of early T cells in non-severe SARS-CoV-2 infection. Study-wide background: Sequencing input comprised bulk RNA from unsorted whole blood; chain pairing was not available.

Germline lookup yields CDR1 MDHEN and CDR2 SYDVKM. This CDR3 has 19 amino acids. With V trimmed by 3 bases and J by 0 bases, 15 bases remained unmatched. The TCR library protocol attached unique molecular identifiers to the individual cDNA molecules. One entry per CDR3 protein results from TCRdb running MiXCR on the 5' RACE reads. The table records tens of thousands of distinct CDR3 sequences, 5.5% to 6.5% of them present only once. This rearrangement joins TRBV28 to TRBJ2-7; 9 positions match TRBD1. The TCR comes from an adult who was a healthcare worker with PCR-confirmed SARS-CoV-2 infection or an uninfected control (not recorded which). Sequencing input: whole blood. The CDR3 loop reads CASSFRPGQGSHTSYEQYF. The DNA for the CDR3 is TGTGCCAGCAGTTTTCGCCCGGGACAGGGTAGTCACACCTCCTACGAGCAGTACTTC.